The clone carrying this TCR beta chain occurred a few times. The target antigen is unknown. The record originates from a study of cytomegalovirus exposure and HLA in healthy donors. Findings and limits, study-wide: The authors listed over 150 TCR beta chains as cytomegalovirus-associated.

This CDR3 comprises 14 residues. Germline loops: CDR1 ENHRY, CDR2 SYGVKD. Between the trimmed V and J ends, which lost 9 bases and 5 bases, there was a span of 14 bases. Amplification used 60 Vbeta primers and 13 Jbeta primers. Clones were read by immunoSEQ multiplex PCR, and TCRdb kept only the in-frame ones, dropping some. The repertoire has 110,000 to 150,000 clones, about 79% of them found once; the top ten carry roughly 2.8%. The sample taken for sequencing was PBMCs. The source of this sequence is a male donor in good health and CMV-seronegative. The chain employs TRBV10-3 and TRBJ1-6; D not certain. Written as DNA, the CDR3 is TGTGCCATATCGGATGCCGGGAATAATTCACCCCTCCACTTT. It yields the protein CAISDAGNNSPLHF.